This T cell receptor beta chain comes out of a study of low-dose radiotherapy and immunotherapy resistance in tumors. About the study: Intravenous nivolumab 240 mg every two weeks plus ipilimumab 1 mg/kg every six weeks was given to patients.

At least ten counts were recorded for this clonotype. First-strand cDNA relied on TRAV- and TRBV-specific primers spanning alpha and beta chains. The TCRs were subjected to amplification over around 19 PCR cycles employing a constant-region primer in conjunction with a V-primer adapter. Using its own MiXCR run on the reads, TCRdb lists one record per CDR3 protein. The table has about 82,000 distinct CDR3 sequences, under 20% seen once. Germline assignment: CDR1 KGHSH and CDR2 LQKENI. Trimming shortened V by 6 bases and J by 0 bases, and 14 bases separated the two germline ends. This CDR3 is 16 amino acids long. Time point denoted: before trial treatment. Advanced solid tumors lacking tumor-infiltrating lymphocytes were present in eligible patients.

The sequences come from PBMCs, collected before treatment. The clonotype comes from a male donor with prostate cancer. The chain uses TRBV18 and TRBJ2-2; D unresolved. The CDR3 protein is CASSLQVLTNTGELFF. The CDR3, as DNA: TGTGCCAGCTCCCTTCAGGTTTTAACGAACACCGGGGAGCTGTTTTTT.